This T cell receptor beta chain was documented in a study of cytomegalovirus exposure and HLA in healthy donors (TCRdb year 2017). Concerning the study at large: An earlier analysis of roughly 570 of the donors reported about 280 Gb of sequence data and 95 million to 120 million unique TCR beta sequences obtained from around 170 million T cells. Roughly 300 gigabases of sequencing data and roughly 81 million unique TCR sequences made up an early release that covered some 640 HLA-typed donors. The study was designed to test whether signatures of past pathogen exposure could be identified by cataloging public T cell receptors. The T cell repertoires of under 700 subjects were profiled by immunosequencing and related to cytomegalovirus serostatus. Donor age, sex, ethnicity and CMV serostatus were compiled together with the repertoire data. Of the roughly 400 genotyped donors, about 80% fell in the genetic ancestry cluster associated with self-reported Caucasian donors. To predict cytomegalovirus infection status, the study brought together high-throughput TCR immunosequencing, statistical association of individual TCRs with disease status, and machine learning. Every discovery cohort repertoire had been produced on one sequencing platform. To study patterns of TCR occurrence, a later analysis re-analyzed previously published TCR beta repertoires from 500 to 850 donors and added high-resolution HLA genotyping. HLA typing included class I and class II loci at four-digit resolution. Rather than drawing on any new phenotypic data, the later analysis identified candidate immune exposures from TCR beta sequences and the way those sequences occurred across donors. Typing coverage varied by locus: roughly 620-630 donors for A, B, C, DRB1 and DQB1; roughly 500 for DQA1; approximately 610 for DPA1; roughly 450 for DPB1. Besides the first cohort of 500 to 700 subjects, a separate validation cohort made up of 120 different subjects was used. A later genetic analysis took genome-wide SNP genotypes for about 65% of the roughly 670 donors and used that subset as a discovery cohort. On average, around 230,000 unique TCR beta nucleotide sequences were sequenced per donor among more than 350 genotyped donors of the cohort, with roughly 18% of those sequences being non-productive. To decide whether each TCR beta V gene segment behaved as functional or pseudogenic, an earlier analysis of some 580 of the donors relied on high-throughput TCR beta sequencing. Because of strong linkage in the cohort, five DR-DQ haplotypes were treated as single units for association and clustering.

Worth noting for this clone: The antigen it recognizes is unknown. No base quality information exists; no much larger clone differs at one position.

The protocol used for the library was the immunoSEQ multiplex PCR assay. For the multiplex PCR, a mixture combining 60 forward primers for TCR Vbeta segments and 13 reverse primers for TCR Jbeta segments was used. The CDR3 region of rearranged TCR beta genes was amplified from genomic DNA by a multiplex PCR assay. Amplified TCR beta libraries were sequenced as 87-base-pair reads on the Illumina HiSeq System. Under the source paper's analysis protocol: A later analysis tallied around 80 million unique TCR beta chains across the 610 or so repertoires, and some 10 million of those chains were shared by two or more donors. A nearest-neighbor algorithm error-corrected the raw reads and collapsed the reads into unique sequences, merging closely related sequences to remove PCR and sequencing errors. To assign V, D and J gene segments, CDR3 sequences were aligned to IMGT reference sequences. For a sequence to be retained, at least a six-nucleotide match to both a V gene segment and a J gene segment was required. A rearrangement was called productive if the CDR3 had no stop codons and remained in frame with V and J, and every other rearrangement was called non-productive. Following IMGT convention, CDR3 was defined as the stretch from the second conserved V-encoded cysteine to the conserved J-encoded phenylalanine. Sequences without an unambiguous match to a single V gene segment were excluded from the earlier analysis of about 600 of the donors. In an earlier analysis of 450 to 700 of the donors, V segments were called functional above 56.7% productive rearrangements and were called segregating when the between-donor standard deviation exceeded 5%. A statistical classification framework was built to diagnose cytomegalovirus status from the catalog of TCR beta chain sequences. In a later analysis, TCR nucleotide sequences were compared against IMGT/GENE-DB human TR gene sequences so that V and J genes could be assigned. Using the TCRdist pipeline, a later analysis assigned CDR3 sequences along with most-parsimonious VDJ recombination scenarios. In a later analysis, every TCR beta chain was defined by the combination of its CDR3 amino acid sequence and its V-gene family, and reads without a unique V-gene family were dropped. As a way to deal with suspected cross-contamination and a sequencing artifact, a later analysis dropped 640 or so nucleotide sequences that were highly shared and had low generation probability. In a later analysis, a clonal expansion index for each public chain was calculated from normalized within-repertoire ranks of inferred template counts. In a later analysis, generation probabilities were computed using a VDJ recombination model fitted to out-of-frame rearrangements, and the results were checked against IGoR. Hypergeometric tests were used in a later analysis to score TCR-TCR, TCR-HLA and TCR-CMV co-occurrence, with a repertoire-size bias correction applied to the TCR pairs. False discovery rates were estimated in a later analysis by permuting HLA or CMV assignments 20 times. In a later analysis, co-occurring TCRs were grouped using DBSCAN, and TCRdist sequence similarity was added for clustering within HLA-allele-positive subsets. Repertoires with fewer than 30,000 or more than 120,000 public chains were left out of co-occurrence clustering, as were about 5 repertoires with anomalous nucleotide sharing. This is the immuneACCESS table as TCRdb keeps it, with only in-frame sequences that have V and J called. A part of the clones is gone; compared with another copy, unresolved V genes explain less than half, and the rest is unexplained. The V and J calls and the clone size are those of that table, but D and trimming were determined from the DNA. The sample table contains roughly 100,000 clones; only one count was recorded for 70% to 85% of them. Of the sample, 3% to 4% falls within the top ten clones.

The cohort comprised under 700 healthy bone marrow donors. Cohort members were all nominally healthy when sampled, although unrecorded immune exposures were likely present. The donor was CMV seronegative and was included in the group of 352 seronegative cohort members. A peripheral blood sample was collected from each donor, and TCR beta sequencing was performed on peripheral blood mononuclear cells. Genomic DNA extraction from the blood cell samples was performed with the Qiagen DNeasy Blood Extraction Kit. The research as a whole found: Immune exposure information for the cohort was limited to CMV serostatus. Linkage disequilibrium might explain the correlated functional status among segregating V segments, but an unknown experimental factor could not be excluded. In a later analysis, TCR association rates were found to vary across HLA loci, with the most associated TCRs seen for DRB1 alleles and the fewest for HLA-C alleles. While some public TCRs were present in many individuals, most TCR sequences turned up only very rarely across donors. Because HLA typing was unavailable for some donors at each locus, only the typed subset was used in association tests. It was suggested by the authors that the approach could potentially be generalized to other disease states and immunological phenotypes. A total of 150 to 200 TCR beta chains were listed by the study as associated with cytomegalovirus. A cluster of highly shared sequence variants was judged likely to be a technical artifact of the sequencing pipeline. According to a later analysis, most CMV-associated TCR beta chains appeared to be HLA-restricted, and the HLA associations seemed to be driven largely by CMV exposure. Presence/absence analyses assumed roughly uniform sequencing depth across donors, an assumption that may not hold. In an earlier analysis of approximately 590 of the donors, most TCR beta V segments appeared in productive rearrangements about 87% or about 30% of the time, broadly matching IMGT annotations. The earlier analysis of about 600 of the donors excluded fewer than 20 rarely observed V segments, including chromosome 9 orphons, because counts were too low. In a later analysis, several top co-occurrence clusters were reported to appear linked to parvovirus B19, influenza, CMV and Epstein-Barr virus. Strong co-occurrence of HLA alleles, especially DR and DQ, made assigning TCR associations to individual alleles difficult. Compared with equally common non-associated chains, HLA-associated TCR beta chains in a later analysis were more clonally expanded and had lower generation probabilities. A later genetic analysis reported fewer N-insertions in productive TCRs among donors in an Asian-associated ancestry cluster than the approximately 700-donor mean. In both the original and validation cohorts, the classifier was reported to diagnose cytomegalovirus status with high specificity and sensitivity. A later genetic analysis associated a missense DCLRE1C variant with V-gene and J-gene trimming of TCR beta chains, and an independent cohort replicated the association. In vitro tests confirmed that a few of the cytomegalovirus-associated TCR beta chains recognize cytomegalovirus antigens. In a later analysis, 15,000 to 20,000 TCR beta sequences were associated with specific HLA alleles at a false discovery rate of 0.05. A further reported finding was that TCR beta sequences accurately predicted the HLA-A and HLA-B alleles for most subjects in the first cohort. This cohort had only TCR beta chains sequenced, and the lack of alpha or paired-chain data limited which features could be detected.

The receptor was derived from a man aged 60-69 years in good health and CMV-seronegative. The sample taken for sequencing was PBMCs.

CDR3 protein: CASSQDPTSYNEQFF. The sequence in DNA is TGCGCCAGCAGCCAAGATCCCACTTCCTACAATGAGCAGTTCTTC. The chain is made from TRBV4-3 and TRBJ2-1, with an unclear D gene assignment. CDR1 is given as LGHNA and CDR2 as YSLEER, both from the germline V gene. The CDR3 runs 15 amino acids, cysteine and phenylalanine included. The read is trimmed to its CDR3 DNA, 45 bases read in frame from base 1. Cut back by 0 bases and 1 base, the V and J ends lie 7 bases apart.